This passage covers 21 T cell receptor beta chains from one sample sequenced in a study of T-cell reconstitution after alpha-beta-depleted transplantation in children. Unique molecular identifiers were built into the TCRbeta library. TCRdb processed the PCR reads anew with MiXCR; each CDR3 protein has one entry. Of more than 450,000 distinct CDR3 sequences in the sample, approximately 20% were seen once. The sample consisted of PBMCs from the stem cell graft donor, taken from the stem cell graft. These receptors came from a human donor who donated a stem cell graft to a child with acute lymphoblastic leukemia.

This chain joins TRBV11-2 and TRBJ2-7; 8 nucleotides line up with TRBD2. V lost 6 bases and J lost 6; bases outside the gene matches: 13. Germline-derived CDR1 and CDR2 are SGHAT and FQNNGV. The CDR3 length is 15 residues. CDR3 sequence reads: CASRSPGGPPGEQYF. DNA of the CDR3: TGTGCCAGCAGGTCACCGGGAGGGCCCCCAGGCGAGCAGTACTTC.

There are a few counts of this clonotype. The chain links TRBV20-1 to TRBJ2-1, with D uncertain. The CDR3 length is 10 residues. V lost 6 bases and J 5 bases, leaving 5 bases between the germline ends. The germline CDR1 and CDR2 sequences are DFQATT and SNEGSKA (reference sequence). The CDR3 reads CSAFNNEQFF. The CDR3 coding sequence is TGCAGTGCATTCAACAATGAGCAGTTCTTC.

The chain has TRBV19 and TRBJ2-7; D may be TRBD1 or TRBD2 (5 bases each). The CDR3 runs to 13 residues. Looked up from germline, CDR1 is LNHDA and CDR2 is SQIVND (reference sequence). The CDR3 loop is CAVGPISSYEQYF. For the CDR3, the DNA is TGTGCTGTGGGACCTATTAGCTCCTACGAGCAGTACTTC.

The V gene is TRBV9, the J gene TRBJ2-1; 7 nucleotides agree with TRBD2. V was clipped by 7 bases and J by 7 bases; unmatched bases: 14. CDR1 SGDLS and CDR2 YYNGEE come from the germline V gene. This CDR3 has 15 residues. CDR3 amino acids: CASETGGLYSNEQFF. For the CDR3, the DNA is TGTGCCAGCGAGACGGGGGGACTCTATTCAAATGAGCAGTTCTTC.

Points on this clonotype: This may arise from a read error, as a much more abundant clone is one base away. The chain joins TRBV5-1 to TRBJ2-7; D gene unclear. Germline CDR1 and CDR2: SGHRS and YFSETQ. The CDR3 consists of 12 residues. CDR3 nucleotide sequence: TGCACCAGCAGCTTGGACCCCTACGAGCAGTACTTC. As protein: CTSSLDPYEQYF.

CDR3 coding DNA: TGCAGTGCTAGATACCGGCGTCAGGGGAGGATCACTGAAGCTTTCTTT. Translated, it gives CSARYRRQGRITEAFF. The chain is built from TRBV20-1 and TRBJ1-1; the D gene is possibly TRBD1 (6 bases). V lost 2 bases to trimming and J lost 4 bases, with 20 bases between them. The CDR3 spans 16 residues. CDR1 and CDR2 (germline): DFQATT, SNEGSKA (reference sequence).

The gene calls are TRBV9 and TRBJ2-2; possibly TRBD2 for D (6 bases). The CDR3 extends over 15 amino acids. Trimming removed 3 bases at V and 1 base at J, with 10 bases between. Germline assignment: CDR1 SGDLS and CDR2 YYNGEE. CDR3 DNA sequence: TGTGCCAGCAGCGAGCTAGCGCAGAACACCGGGGAGCTGTTTTTT. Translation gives CASSELAQNTGELFF.

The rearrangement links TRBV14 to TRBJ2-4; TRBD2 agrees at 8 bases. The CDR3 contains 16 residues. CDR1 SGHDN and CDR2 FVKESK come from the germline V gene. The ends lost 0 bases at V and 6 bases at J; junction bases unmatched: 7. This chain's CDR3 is CASSQDEGTRGNIQYF. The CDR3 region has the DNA TGTGCCAGCAGCCAAGACGAGGGGACTAGGGGAAACATTCAGTACTTC.

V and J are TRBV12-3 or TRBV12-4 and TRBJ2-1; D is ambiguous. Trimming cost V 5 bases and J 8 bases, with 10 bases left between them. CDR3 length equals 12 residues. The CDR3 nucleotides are TGTGCCAGCAGTGGCCCGGGCGATGAGCAGTTCTTC. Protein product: CASSGPGDEQFF.

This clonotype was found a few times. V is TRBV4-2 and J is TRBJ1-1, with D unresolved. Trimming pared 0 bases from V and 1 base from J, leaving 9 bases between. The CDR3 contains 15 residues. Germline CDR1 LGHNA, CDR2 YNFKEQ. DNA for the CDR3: TGTGCCAGCAGCCAAGAAACCATAGGGAACACTGAAGCTTTCTTT. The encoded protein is CASSQETIGNTEAFF.

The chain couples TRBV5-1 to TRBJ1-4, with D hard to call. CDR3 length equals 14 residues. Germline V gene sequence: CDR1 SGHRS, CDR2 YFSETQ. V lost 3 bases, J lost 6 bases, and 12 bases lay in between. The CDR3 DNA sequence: TGCGCCAGCAGCTGGCGGGGAATAGATGAAAAACTGTTTTTT. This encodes CASSWRGIDEKLFF. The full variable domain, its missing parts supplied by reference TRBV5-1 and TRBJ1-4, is KAGVTQTPRYLIKTRGQQVTLSCSPISGHRSVSWYQQTPGQGLQFLFEYFSETQRNKGNFPGRFSGRQFSNSRSEMNVSTLELGDSALYLCASSWRGIDEKLFFGSGTQLSVL.

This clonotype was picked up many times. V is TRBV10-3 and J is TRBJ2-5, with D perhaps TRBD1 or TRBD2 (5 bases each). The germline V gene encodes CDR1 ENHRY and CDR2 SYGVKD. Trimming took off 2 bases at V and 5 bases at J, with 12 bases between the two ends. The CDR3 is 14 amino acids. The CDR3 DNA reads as TGTGCCATCAGTGAGATTGAGGGGATTGAGACCCAGTACTTC. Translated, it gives CAISEIEGIETQYF.

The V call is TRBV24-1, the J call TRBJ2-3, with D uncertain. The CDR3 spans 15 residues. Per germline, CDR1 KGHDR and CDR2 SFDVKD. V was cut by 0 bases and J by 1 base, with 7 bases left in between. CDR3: CATSDLRRGTDTQYF. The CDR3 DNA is TGTGCCACCAGTGATTTGCGCAGAGGCACAGATACGCAGTATTTT.

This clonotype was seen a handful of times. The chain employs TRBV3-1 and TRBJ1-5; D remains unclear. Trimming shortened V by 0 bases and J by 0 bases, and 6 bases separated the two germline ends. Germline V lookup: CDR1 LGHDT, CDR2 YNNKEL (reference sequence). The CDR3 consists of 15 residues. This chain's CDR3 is CASSQDLGSNQPQHF. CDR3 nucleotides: TGTGCCAGCAGCCAAGATCTTGGTAGCAATCAGCCCCAGCATTTT.

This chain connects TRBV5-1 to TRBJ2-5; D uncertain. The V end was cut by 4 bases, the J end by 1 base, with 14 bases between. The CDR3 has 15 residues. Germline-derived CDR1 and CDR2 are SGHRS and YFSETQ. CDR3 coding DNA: TGCGCCAGCAGCCCGGTGGCAGCGCTCCAAGAGACCCAGTACTTC. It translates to CASSPVAALQETQYF.

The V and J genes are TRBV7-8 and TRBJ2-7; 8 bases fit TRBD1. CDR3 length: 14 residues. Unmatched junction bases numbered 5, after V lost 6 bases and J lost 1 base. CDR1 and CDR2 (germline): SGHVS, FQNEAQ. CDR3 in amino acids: CASRDRGGSYEQYF. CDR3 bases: TGTGCCAGCAGAGACAGGGGAGGATCCTACGAGCAGTACTTC.

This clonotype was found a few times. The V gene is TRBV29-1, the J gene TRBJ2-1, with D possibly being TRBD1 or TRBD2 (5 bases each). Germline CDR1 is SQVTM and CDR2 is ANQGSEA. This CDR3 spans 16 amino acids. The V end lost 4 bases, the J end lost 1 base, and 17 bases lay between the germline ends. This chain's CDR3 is CSVGGASGFSYNEQFF. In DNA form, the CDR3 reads TGCAGCGTTGGAGGGGCCTCGGGGTTTTCCTACAATGAGCAGTTCTTC.

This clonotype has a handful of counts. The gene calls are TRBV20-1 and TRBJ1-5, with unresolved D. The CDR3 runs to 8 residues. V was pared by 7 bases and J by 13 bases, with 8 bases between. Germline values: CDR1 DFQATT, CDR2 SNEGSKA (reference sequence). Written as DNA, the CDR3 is TGCAGTGTCGCGGATCAGCATTTT. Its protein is CSVADQHF.

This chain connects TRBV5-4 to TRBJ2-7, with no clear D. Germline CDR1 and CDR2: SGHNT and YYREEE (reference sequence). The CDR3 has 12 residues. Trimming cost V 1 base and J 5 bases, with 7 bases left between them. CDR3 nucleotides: TGTGCCAGCAGCTTGAAGGTTGACGAGCAGTACTTC. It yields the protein CASSLKVDEQYF.

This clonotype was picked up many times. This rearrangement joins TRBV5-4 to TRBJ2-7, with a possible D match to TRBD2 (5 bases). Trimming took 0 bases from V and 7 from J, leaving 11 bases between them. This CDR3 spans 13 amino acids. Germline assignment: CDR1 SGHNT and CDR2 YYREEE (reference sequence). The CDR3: CASSLAWAGEQYF. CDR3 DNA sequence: TGTGCCAGCAGCTTGGCCTGGGCGGGTGAGCAGTACTTC.

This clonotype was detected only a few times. The CDR3 sequence: CASSQAPTGTTEQYF. In DNA, the CDR3 is TGTGCCAGCAGCCAAGCCCCGACGGGGACAACCGAGCAGTACTTC. J is TRBJ2-7 and V is TRBV4-2; TRBD1 is a possible D gene (6 bases). Germline V lookup: CDR1 LGHNA, CDR2 YNFKEQ. CDR3 size: 15 residues. Trimming took 1 base from V and 6 from J, leaving 16 bases between them.